The rows below give T cell receptor beta chains drawn from one sample of a study of T cell repertoires in cytomegalovirus infection. These receptors' antigens are unknown. Via MiXCR, TCRdb re-called the reads, giving one row per CDR3 protein. The repertoire holds hundreds of thousands of distinct CDR3 sequences, with 31% as singletons. The source was cultured CD8+ T cells from PBMCs, collected from culture after CMV antigen stimulation. Every receptor here comes from a human donor in good health (CMV status not recorded). Some clones in this sample may be carry-over from other donors' samples. Both conserved end residues are part of each CDR3. A D gene is named only where the DNA matches it firmly. Some rows have no size entry. The others give once, few or many, or a class for an expanded clone.

TRBV19,TRBJ2-1,-,TRBD2,CATSGWAGGGNEQFF,TGTGCCACCTCGGGGTGGGCGGGGGGGGGCAATGAGCAGTTCTTC
TRBV6-1,TRBJ1-1,-,-,CASSEALGQLEAFF,TGTGCCAGCAGTGAAGCGTTAGGGCAGCTTGAAGCTTTCTTT
TRBV12-3/TRBV12-4,TRBJ2-2,once,-,CARRSDSRFYTGELFF,TGTGCCCGCAGATCGGACTCCCGATTTTACACCGGGGAGCTGTTTTTT
TRBV4-3,TRBJ1-2,-,-,CASSYKSQGSNYGYTF,TGCGCCAGCAGCTACAAGAGCCAGGGCTCAAACTATGGCTACACCTTC
TRBV2,TRBJ2-3,-,-,CASKEQGSSSTDTQYF,TGTGCCAGCAAAGAACAGGGATCTTCTAGCACAGATACGCAGTATTTT
TRBV27,TRBJ2-3,few,TRBD2,CASSLWASGGAVSPDTQYF,TGTGCCAGCAGTTTATGGGCTAGCGGGGGGGCCGTCTCCCCAGATACGCAGTATTTT
TRBV14,TRBJ1-5,-,-,CASSPHRLYSNQPQHF,TGTGCCAGCAGCCCCCACAGGCTTTATAGCAATCAGCCCCAGCATTTT
TRBV7-9,TRBJ2-1,-,TRBD2,CASSPGLAGIKFF,TGTGCCAGCAGCCCTGGACTAGCGGGGATTAAGTTCTTC
TRBV20-1,TRBJ2-7,once,-,CSARDRAAPDYEQYF,TGCAGTGCTAGAGATCGGGCAGCCCCCGACTACGAGCAGTACTTC
TRBV15,TRBJ1-2,-,-,CATSSRRTAPGYTF,TGTGCCACCAGCAGCCGCCGGACAGCCCCCGGCTACACCTTC
TRBV7-2,TRBJ1-2,few,-,CASEVRGGGYTF,TGTGCCAGCGAAGTGAGGGGAGGAGGCTACACCTTC
TRBV4-3,TRBJ1-1,few,-,CASSQGTALGNTEAFF,TGCGCCAGCAGCCAAGGGACAGCCTTAGGGAACACTGAAGCTTTCTTT
TRBV7-8,TRBJ1-1,few,-,CASSPRITEAFF,TGTGCCAGCAGCCCCCGGATAACTGAAGCTTTCTTT
TRBV7-9,TRBJ2-7,few,TRBD1,CASSSPGQGISYEQYF,TGTGCCAGCAGCTCTCCGGGACAGGGTATATCCTACGAGCAGTACTTC
TRBV6-6,TRBJ2-3,-,-,CASSYLAGTLGDTDTQYF,TGTGCCAGCAGTTACTTGGCCGGGACGCTGGGGGACACAGATACGCAGTATTTT
TRBV10-3,TRBJ2-1,-,-,CASRDSTYNEQFF,TGTGCCAGCCGGGACTCGACCTACAATGAGCAGTTCTTC
TRBV4-1,TRBJ2-1,-,TRBD2,CASTTSGAYNEQFF,TGCGCCAGCACGACTAGCGGGGCCTACAATGAGCAGTTCTTC
TRBV27,TRBJ2-7,-,-,CASSLGTRFYEQYF,TGTGCCAGCAGTTTAGGGACGAGATTTTACGAGCAGTACTTC
TRBV7-6,TRBJ2-3,-,-,CASTLPTSTDTQYF,TGTGCCAGCACTTTACCCACAAGCACAGATACGCAGTATTTT
TRBV18,TRBJ2-1,-,TRBD1,CASTRQGESYNEQFF,TGTGCCAGCACACGACAGGGAGAATCCTACAATGAGCAGTTCTTC
TRBV7-6,TRBJ2-1,few,-,CASSPTGGAGSEQFF,TGTGCCAGCAGCCCCACGGGCGGAGCCGGGAGTGAGCAGTTCTTC